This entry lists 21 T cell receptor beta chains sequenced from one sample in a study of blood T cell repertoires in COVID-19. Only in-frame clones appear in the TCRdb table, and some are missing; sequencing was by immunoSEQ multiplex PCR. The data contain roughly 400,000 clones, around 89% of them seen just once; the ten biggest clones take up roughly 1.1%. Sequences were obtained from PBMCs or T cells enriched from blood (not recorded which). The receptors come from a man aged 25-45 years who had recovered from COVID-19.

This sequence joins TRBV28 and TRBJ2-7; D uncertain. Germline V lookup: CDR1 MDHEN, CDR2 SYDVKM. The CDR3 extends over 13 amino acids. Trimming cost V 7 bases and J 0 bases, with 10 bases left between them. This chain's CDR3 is CASTTLSSYEQYF. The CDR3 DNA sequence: TGTGCCAGCACTACCCTGAGCTCCTACGAGCAGTACTTC.

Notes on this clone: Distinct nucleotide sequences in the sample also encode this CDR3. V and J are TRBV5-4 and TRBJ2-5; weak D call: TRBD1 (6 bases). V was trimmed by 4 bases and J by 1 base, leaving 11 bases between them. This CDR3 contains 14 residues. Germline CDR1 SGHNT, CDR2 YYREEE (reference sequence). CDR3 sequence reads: CASSPGTTQETQYF. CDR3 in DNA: TGTGCCAGCAGCCCAGGGACAACCCAAGAGACCCAGTACTTC.

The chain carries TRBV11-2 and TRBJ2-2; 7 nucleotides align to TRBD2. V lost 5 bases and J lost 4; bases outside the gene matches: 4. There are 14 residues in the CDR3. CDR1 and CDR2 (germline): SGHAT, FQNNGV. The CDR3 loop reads CASSGRTSTGELFF. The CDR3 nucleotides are TGTGCCAGCAGCGGGCGGACTAGCACCGGGGAGCTGTTTTTT.

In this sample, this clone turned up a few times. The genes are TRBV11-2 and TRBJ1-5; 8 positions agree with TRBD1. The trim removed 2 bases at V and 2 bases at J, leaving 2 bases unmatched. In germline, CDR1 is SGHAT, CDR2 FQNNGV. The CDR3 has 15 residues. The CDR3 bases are TGTGCCAGCAGCTTATTGGGACAGGGCAATCAGCCCCAGCATTTT. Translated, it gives CASSLLGQGNQPQHF.

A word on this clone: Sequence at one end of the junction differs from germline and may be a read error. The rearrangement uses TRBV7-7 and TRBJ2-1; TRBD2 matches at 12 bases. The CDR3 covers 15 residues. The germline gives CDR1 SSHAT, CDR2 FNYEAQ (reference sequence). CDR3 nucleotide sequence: TGTGCTAGCAGCCGACTAGCGGGAGCCTACAATGAGCAGTTCTTC. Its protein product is CASSRLAGAYNEQFF. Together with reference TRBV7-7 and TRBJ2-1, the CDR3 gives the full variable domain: GAGVSQSPRYKVTKRGQDVTLRCDPISSHATLYWYQQALGQGPEFLTYFNYEAQPDKSGLPSDRFSAERPEGSISTLTIQRTEQRDSAMYRCASSRLAGAYNEQFFGPGTRLTVL.

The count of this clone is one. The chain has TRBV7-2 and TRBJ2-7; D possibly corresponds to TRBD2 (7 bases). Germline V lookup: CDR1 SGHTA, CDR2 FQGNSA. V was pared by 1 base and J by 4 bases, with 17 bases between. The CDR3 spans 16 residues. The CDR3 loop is CASSLDPFRGGYEQYF. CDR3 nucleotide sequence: TGTGCCAGCAGCTTAGATCCATTCAGGGGAGGGTACGAGCAGTACTTC.

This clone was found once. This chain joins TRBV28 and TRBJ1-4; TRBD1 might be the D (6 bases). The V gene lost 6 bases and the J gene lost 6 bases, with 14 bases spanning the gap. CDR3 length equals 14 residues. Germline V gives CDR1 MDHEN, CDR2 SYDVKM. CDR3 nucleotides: TGTGCCAGCAGCTCCGGACAGCTGGATGAAAAACTGTTTTTT. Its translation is CASSSGQLDEKLFF. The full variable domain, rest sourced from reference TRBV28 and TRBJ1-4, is DVKVTQSSRYLVKRTGEKVFLECVQDMDHENMFWYRQDPGLGLRLIYFSYDVKMKEKGDIPEGYSVSREKKERFSLILESASTNQTSMYLCASSSGQLDEKLFFGSGTQLSVL.

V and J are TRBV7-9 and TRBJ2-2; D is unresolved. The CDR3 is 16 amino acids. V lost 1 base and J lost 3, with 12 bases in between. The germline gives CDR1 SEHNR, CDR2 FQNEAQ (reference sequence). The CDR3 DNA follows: TGTGCCAGCAGCTTAGATCAGTGGGCTTACACCGGGGAGCTGTTTTTT. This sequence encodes CASSLDQWAYTGELFF.

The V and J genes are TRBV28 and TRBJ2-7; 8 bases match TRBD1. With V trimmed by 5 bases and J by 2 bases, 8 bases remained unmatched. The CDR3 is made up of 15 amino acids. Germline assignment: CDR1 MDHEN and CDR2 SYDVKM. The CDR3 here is CASSLPGQATYEQYF. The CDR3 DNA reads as TGTGCCAGCAGTCTCCCGGGACAGGCGACCTACGAGCAGTACTTC.

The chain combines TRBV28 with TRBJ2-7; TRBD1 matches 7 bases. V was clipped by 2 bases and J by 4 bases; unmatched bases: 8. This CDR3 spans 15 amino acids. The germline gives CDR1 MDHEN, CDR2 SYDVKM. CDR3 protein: CASSLPVGGQYEQYF. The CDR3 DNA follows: TGTGCCAGCAGTTTACCTGTAGGGGGCCAGTACGAGCAGTACTTC.

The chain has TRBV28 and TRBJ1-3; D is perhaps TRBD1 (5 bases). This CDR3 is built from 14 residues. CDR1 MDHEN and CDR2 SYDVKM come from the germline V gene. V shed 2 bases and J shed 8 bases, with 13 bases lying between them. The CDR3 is CASSLPGKGYTIYF. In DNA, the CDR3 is TGTGCCAGCAGTTTACCAGGGAAGGGATACACCATATATTTT.

CDR3 amino acids: CASSLELAGNGELFF. The CDR3 DNA is TGCGCCAGCAGCTTGGAACTAGCGGGGAACGGGGAGCTGTTTTTT. The genes are TRBV5-1 and TRBJ2-2, with TRBD2 identical over 10 bases. V shed 0 bases and J 7 bases; nucleotides not matched to a gene: 3. Germline CDR1 reads SGHRS; CDR2 reads YFSETQ. This CDR3 contains 15 residues.

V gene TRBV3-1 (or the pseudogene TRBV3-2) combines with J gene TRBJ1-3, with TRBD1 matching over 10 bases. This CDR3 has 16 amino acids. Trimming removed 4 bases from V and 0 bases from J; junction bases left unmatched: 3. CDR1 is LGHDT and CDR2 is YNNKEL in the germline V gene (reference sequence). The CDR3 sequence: CASSRDRGLSGNTIYF. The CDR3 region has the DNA TGTGCCAGCAGCCGGGACAGGGGACTCTCTGGAAACACCATATATTTT.

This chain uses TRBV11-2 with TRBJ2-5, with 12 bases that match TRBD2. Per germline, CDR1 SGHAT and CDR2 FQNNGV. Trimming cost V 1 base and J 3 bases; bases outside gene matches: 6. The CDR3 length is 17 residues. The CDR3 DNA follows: TGTGCCAGCAGCTTAGGCCTTAGACTAGCGGGAGAAGAGACCCAGTACTTC. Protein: CASSLGLRLAGEETQYF. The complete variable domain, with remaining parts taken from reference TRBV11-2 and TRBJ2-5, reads EAGVAQSPRYKIIEKRQSVAFWCNPISGHATLYWYQQILGQGPKLLIQFQNNGVVDDSQLPKDRFSAERLKGVDSTLKIQPAKLEDSAVYLCASSLGLRLAGEETQYFGPGTRLLVL.

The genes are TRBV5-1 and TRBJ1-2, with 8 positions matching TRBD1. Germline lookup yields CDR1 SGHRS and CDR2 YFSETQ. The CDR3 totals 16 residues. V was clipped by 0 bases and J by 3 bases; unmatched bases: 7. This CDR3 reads CASSLETGARYYGYTF. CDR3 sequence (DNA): TGCGCCAGCAGCTTGGAGACAGGGGCAAGGTACTATGGCTACACCTTC.

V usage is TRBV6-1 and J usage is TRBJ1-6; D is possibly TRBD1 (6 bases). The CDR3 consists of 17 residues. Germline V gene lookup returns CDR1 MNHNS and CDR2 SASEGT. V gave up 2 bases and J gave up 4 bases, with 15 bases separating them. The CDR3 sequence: CASSEFEGVPYNSPLHF. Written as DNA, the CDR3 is TGTGCCAGCAGTGAATTCGAGGGGGTGCCTTATAATTCACCCCTCCACTTT.

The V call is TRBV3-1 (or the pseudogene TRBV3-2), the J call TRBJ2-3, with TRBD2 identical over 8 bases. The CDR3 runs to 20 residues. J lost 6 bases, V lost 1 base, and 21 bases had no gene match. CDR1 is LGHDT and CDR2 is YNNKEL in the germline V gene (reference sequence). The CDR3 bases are TGTGCCAGCAGCCAAGTTAGGACCCTAGCGGGCACCCCGAAGGGGGATACGCAGTATTTT. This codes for CASSQVRTLAGTPKGDTQYF.

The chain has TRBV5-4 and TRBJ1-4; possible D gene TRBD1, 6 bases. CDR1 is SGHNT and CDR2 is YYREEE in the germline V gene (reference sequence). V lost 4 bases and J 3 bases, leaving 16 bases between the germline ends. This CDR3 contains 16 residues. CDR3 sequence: CASSMDRSSSNEKLFF. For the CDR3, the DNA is TGTGCCAGCAGCATGGACAGATCATCATCTAATGAAAAACTGTTTTTT.

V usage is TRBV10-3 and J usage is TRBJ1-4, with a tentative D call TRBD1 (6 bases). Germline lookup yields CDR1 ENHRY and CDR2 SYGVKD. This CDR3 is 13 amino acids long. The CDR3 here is CAARGGGDEKLFF. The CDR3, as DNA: TGTGCGGCCCGGGGGGGCGGGGATGAAAAACTGTTTTTT.

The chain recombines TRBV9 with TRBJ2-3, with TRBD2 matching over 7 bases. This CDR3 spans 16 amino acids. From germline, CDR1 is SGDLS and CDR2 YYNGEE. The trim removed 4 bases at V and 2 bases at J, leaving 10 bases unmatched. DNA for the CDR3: TGTGCCAGCAGCCCCCGGGTTCTAGCGGACACAGATACGCAGTATTTT. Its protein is CASSPRVLADTDTQYF.

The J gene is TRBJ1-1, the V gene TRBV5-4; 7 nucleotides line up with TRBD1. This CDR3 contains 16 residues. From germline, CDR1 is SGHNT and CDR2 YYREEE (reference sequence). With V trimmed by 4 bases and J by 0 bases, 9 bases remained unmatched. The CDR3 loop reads CASSHYPQGLNTEAFF. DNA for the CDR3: TGTGCCAGCAGCCACTACCCACAGGGGTTGAACACTGAAGCTTTCTTT.